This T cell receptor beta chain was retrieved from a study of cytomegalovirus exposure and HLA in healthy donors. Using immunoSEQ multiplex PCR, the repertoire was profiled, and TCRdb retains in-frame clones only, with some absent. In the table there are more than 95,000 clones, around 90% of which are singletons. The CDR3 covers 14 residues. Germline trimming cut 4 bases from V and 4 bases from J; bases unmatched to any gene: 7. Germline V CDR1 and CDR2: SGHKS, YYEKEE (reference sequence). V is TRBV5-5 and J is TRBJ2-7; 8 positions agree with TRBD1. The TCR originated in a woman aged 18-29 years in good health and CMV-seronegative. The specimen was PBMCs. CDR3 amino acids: CASSTGQGYYEQYF. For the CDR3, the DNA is TGTGCCAGCAGCACCGGACAGGGTTATTACGAGCAGTACTTC. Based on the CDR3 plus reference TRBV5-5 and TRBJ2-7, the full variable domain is DAGVTQSPTHLIKTRGQQVTLRCSPISGHKSVSWYQQVLGQGPQFIFQYYEKEERGRGNFPDRFSARQFPNYSSELNVNALLLGDSALYLCASSTGQGYYEQYFGPGTRLTVT.